These T cell receptor beta chains were read from a single sample in a study of blood T cell repertoires in COVID-19. TCRdb's copy holds only in-frame clones and misses some; the assay was immunoSEQ multiplex PCR. The profile shows over 85,000 clones, around 87% of them singletons. The sample comprised peripheral blood. The receptors originated from a human donor in a cohort sampled during active COVID-19. Each CDR3 is given with its conserved first and last residue. A D gene is named only where the DNA matches it firmly. Only some rows state a clone size, as once, few, many or a class for expanded clones.

v_gene	d_gene	j_gene	abundance	CDR3nt	CDR3aa
TRBV5-4	TRBD2	TRBJ2-1	.	TGTGCCAGCAGCTTGGGGCTAGCGGGAGGAAATGAGCAGTTCTTC	CASSLGLAGGNEQFF
TRBV4-2	.	TRBJ2-1	.	TGTGCCAGCAGCCAAGTGGCGCGGAACACCTACAATGAGCAGTTCTTC	CASSQVARNTYNEQFF
TRBV10-3	.	TRBJ1-1	.	TGTGCCATCACAAGGGCGGGGGAAGCTTTCTTT	CAITRAGEAFF
TRBV19	.	TRBJ1-2	.	TGTGCCAGTAGTATCCTAGGGGCCTATGGCTACACCTTC	CASSILGAYGYTF
TRBV5-4	TRBD1	TRBJ1-4	.	TGTGCCAGCAGCATCGGGACAGGGCAAGAAAAACTGTTTTTT	CASSIGTGQEKLFF
TRBV10-3	.	TRBJ2-7	.	TGTGCCATCAGTGAGCAGGGCTCCTACGAGCAGTACTTC	CAISEQGSYEQYF
TRBV6-5	TRBD1	TRBJ1-4	.	TGTGCCAGCAGTACGGACAGGGATAATGAAAAACTGTTTTTT	CASSTDRDNEKLFF
TRBV6-5	.	TRBJ1-6	.	TGTGCCAGCAGTCGCGCGGGGTATAATTCACCCCTCCACTTT	CASSRAGYNSPLHF
TRBV19	TRBD1	TRBJ1-2	.	TGTGCCAGTAGTATAGAGAACAGGGGCCTCTATGGCTACACCTTC	CASSIENRGLYGYTF
TRBV6-5	TRBD1	TRBJ1-6	once	TGTGCCAGCAGGGGGACAGGGCTGGGTTCACCCCTCCACTTT	CASRGTGLGSPLHF
TRBV5-1	TRBD1	TRBJ2-5	.	TGCGCCAGCAGCTCCGGACAGGGGGAGACCCAGTACTTC	CASSSGQGETQYF
TRBV7-2	.	TRBJ1-1	once	TGTGCCAGCAGCTTATTTACGTCGGACACTGAAGCTTTCTTT	CASSLFTSDTEAFF
TRBV4-1	.	TRBJ1-1	.	TGCGCCAGCAGCCAAGATTCGGGGTACACTGAAGCTTTCTTT	CASSQDSGYTEAFF
TRBV15	.	TRBJ2-7	few	TGTGCCACCAGCAGGACCCTGGAGGGTCGGGACGAGCAGTACTTC	CATSRTLEGRDEQYF
TRBV2	.	TRBJ1-2	.	TGTGCCAGCAGTGACCTCGGCTATGGCTACACCTTC	CASSDLGYGYTF
TRBV18	TRBD1	TRBJ2-1	.	TGTGCCAGCTCACCACGACAGGGGGCAGTCGACAATGAGCAGTTCTTC	CASSPRQGAVDNEQFF
TRBV10-3	.	TRBJ1-4	.	TGTGCCATCAGTGAGGGAGGGATGCTTGGTGAAAAACTGTTTTTT	CAISEGGMLGEKLFF
TRBV7-3	.	TRBJ2-1	.	TGTGCCAGCAGCTCACAGGTAGCAGGGGATGAGCAGTTCTTC	CASSSQVAGDEQFF
TRBV29-1	.	TRBJ2-7	.	TGCAGCGTTGAAGACGGGAACGGAGAGCAGTACTTC	CSVEDGNGEQYF
TRBV6-2/TRBV6-3	TRBD1	TRBJ1-2	.	TGTGCCAGCAGTTACCCAAGACAGGGGACCTATGGCTACACCTTC	CASSYPRQGTYGYTF
TRBV6-5	TRBD2	TRBJ2-5	.	TGTGCCAGCAGTCCTCGACTAGCACGGGAGACCCAGTACTTC	CASSPRLARETQYF
TRBV4-1	TRBD1	TRBJ2-7	.	TGCGCCAGCAGCCAAGGGGGACAGGGGGACTACGAGCAGTACTTC	CASSQGGQGDYEQYF
TRBV29-1	TRBD1	TRBJ2-1	.	TGCAGCGTTGGACAGGGGGCTGAGCAGTTCTTC	CSVGQGAEQFF
TRBV7-8	.	TRBJ1-5	few	TGTGCCAGCAGCTTAGGTTCGCAGGGTACGAGCAATCAGCCCCAGCATTTT	CASSLGSQGTSNQPQHF
TRBV19	TRBD1	TRBJ1-5	.	TGTGCCACTTGGACAGGGAATCAGCCCCAGCATTTT	CATWTGNQPQHF
TRBV5-1	.	TRBJ2-2	.	TGCGCCAGCAGCTTGGCCGACGGGTGGGAGCTGTTTTTT	CASSLADGWELFF
TRBV5-5	.	TRBJ1-5	.	TGTGCCAGCAGCCTTGGGGGGGGCGGAGGACAGCCCCAGCATTTT	CASSLGGGGGQPQHF
TRBV29-1	.	TRBJ2-1	.	TGCAGCGCCCCAGGGGTGACTTTGAACAATGAGCAGTTCTTC	CSAPGVTLNNEQFF
TRBV29-1	.	TRBJ1-3	.	TGCAGCGTTCGTTCTGGAAACACCATATATTTT	CSVRSGNTIYF
TRBV5-6	.	TRBJ1-6	.	TGTGCCAGCAGCTTAGGCAGGGGCCTGAATTCACCCCTCCACTTT	CASSLGRGLNSPLHF
TRBV7-8	TRBD2	TRBJ2-2	.	TGTGCCAGCAGCCCGGGCCGTAGGGTAGCGGGAGGGGAGAACACCGGGGAGCTGTTTTTT	CASSPGRRVAGGENTGELFF
TRBV14	.	TRBJ2-4	once	TGTGCCAGCAGCCCTCACCGGGATCTAGCCAAAAACATTCAGTACTTC	CASSPHRDLAKNIQYF
TRBV4-1	.	TRBJ1-1	.	TGCGCCAGCAGCCCGCAGGGTTATGAAGCTTTCTTT	CASSPQGYEAFF
TRBV19	.	TRBJ1-1	.	TGTGCCAGTAGGGCGGGACCTGGAGTTAGGACTGAAGCTTTCTTT	CASRAGPGVRTEAFF
TRBV10-3	TRBD1	TRBJ1-4	.	TGTGCCATCAGTACTGTACTCCCGGGGACAGGGCTAGCAACTAATGAAAAACTGTTTTTT	CAISTVLPGTGLATNEKLFF
TRBV14	.	TRBJ2-1	.	TGTGCCAGCAGCCTGGGCCCGGGGTCTTACTACAATGAGCAGTTCTTC	CASSLGPGSYYNEQFF
TRBV11-2	.	TRBJ1-1	.	TGTGCCAGCAGCTCACAAACCACTATCACGGGGGGGCGGAACACTGAAGCTTTCTTT	CASSSQTTITGGRNTEAFF
TRBV11-2	TRBD2	TRBJ2-5	.	TGTGCCAGCAGCTCACGGACTAGCGGGGAAAAAGAGACCCAGTACTTC	CASSSRTSGEKETQYF
TRBV4-2	.	TRBJ1-1	.	TGTGCCAGCAGCCAAGGGGAATTGCAGGGCACTGAAGCTTTCTTT	CASSQGELQGTEAFF
TRBV5-1	TRBD1	TRBJ2-7	.	TGCGCCAGCAGCTTGGCCACAGGGGCAGTCTACGAGCAGTACTTC	CASSLATGAVYEQYF
TRBV28	TRBD1	TRBJ2-3	.	TGTGCCAGCAGTCCTGACTTCGGGACAGGCGAAACGAGGGGCACAGATACGCAGTATTTT	CASSPDFGTGETRGTDTQYF
TRBV29-1	TRBD2	TRBJ2-3	.	TGCAGCGTTGAGGGGACTAGCGGGAGGGTCCGTGGCACAGATACGCAGTATTTT	CSVEGTSGRVRGTDTQYF
TRBV6-1	.	TRBJ2-4	.	TGTGCCAGCAGTGATGAGGGGACAAGGTACTTC	CASSDEGTRYF
TRBV10-2	.	TRBJ1-5	.	TGCGCCAGCAGTCCGCTACAGGGTAATCGTCAGCCCCAGCATTTT	CASSPLQGNRQPQHF
TRBV9	TRBD2	TRBJ2-3	.	TGTGCCAGCAGCGGCGGGGGTAGCACAGATACGCAGTATTTT	CASSGGGSTDTQYF
TRBV13	TRBD1	TRBJ2-4	few	TGTGCCAGCAGCTTTGGGGGACAGGGAGGTTGGTACTTC	CASSFGGQGGWYF
TRBV7-2	TRBD1	TRBJ1-6	.	TGTGCCAGCAGCTTCGCAGGACAGGGCTATAATTCACCCCTCCACTTT	CASSFAGQGYNSPLHF
TRBV5-1	TRBD1	TRBJ2-5	.	TGCGCCAGCAGCTTGGGTGGACAGGGGGCCCTGGAGACCCAGTACTTC	CASSLGGQGALETQYF
TRBV15	.	TRBJ2-7	.	TGTGCCACCAGCAGAGCCCAGGGAAGCGCCTACGAGCAGTACTTC	CATSRAQGSAYEQYF